This TCR beta chain appears in the sequencing data of a study of a mutant IDH1 vaccine in newly diagnosed glioma (dated by TCRdb to the early 2020s). Regarding the research as a whole: The approximately 30 treated patients were roughly 62% male and 37.5% female, with a mean age of around 40 years. Peripheral blood samples were drawn at six visits, namely V03 (baseline), V05, V07, V10, V12 and V13. Prior to enrollment, patients had been given standard therapy consisting of radiotherapy alone, temozolomide alone, or radiochemotherapy with temozolomide, with the combination given to most patients. For exploratory analyses, longitudinal TCRB deep sequencing was carried out in approximately 25 treated patients wherever samples were available. The full study reports these points: PBMC samples for TCRB deep sequencing were selected based on availability. Immune responses induced by the vaccine were seen in approximately 93% of patients across multiple MHC alleles. The authors stated that sample limitations prevented analyses of patient blood samples from being reproduced. Changes in the top peripheral T cell clonotypes picked up by TCRB sequencing did not appear to be linked to pseudoprogression.

Taken from the germline V gene (reference sequence), the CDR1 and CDR2 loops are SEHNR and FQNEAQ. V is shortened by 4 bases, J by 3 bases, and the region joining them spans 6 bases. Taken from cysteine to phenylalanine, the CDR3 has 12 residues. This entry keeps only the CDR3 DNA: 36 bases, framed from base 1. The time point label here, explained by the study, means: baseline, week 1 (first vaccination visit). What this sample's treatment or condition label stands for: pre-vaccination baseline after standard-of-care therapy. All donors had newly diagnosed IDH1-mutant astrocytomas of WHO grade 3 or 4 that showed loss of nuclear ATRX. The samples were drawn from NOA16, a multicentre, single-arm, open-label phase I trial in Germany that tested a mutant IDH1 peptide vaccine in humans for the first time. For immunogenicity testing, the blood drawn at visit V03 was used as the baseline sample. Genomic DNA for TCRB sequencing was isolated from EDTA blood with the DNeasy Blood and Tissue Kit.

The table lists this clone with a few counts. Its cognate antigen has yet to be identified. Base qualities were left out, and no much larger clone turns up one base away. The library was made by the immunoSEQ multiplex PCR assay. Rearranged TCR beta chain sequences were amplified using the hsTCRB Kit according to the manufacturer's protocol. Sequencing of TCRB libraries was carried out on an Illumina MiSeq. In the paper's pipeline: The kit vendor's proprietary platform handled demultiplexing, trimming and gene mapping. TCRdb re-hosts the immuneACCESS table, in-frame sequences only. Its copies lack some clones; in the studies checked, an unresolved V gene accounts for under half of them, and the cause for the rest is not known. V, J and clone size are those of that table, while D and trimming were read from the DNA. The sample contains tens of thousands of clones, 83% of them found a single time. Of the sample, around 7% falls within the top ten clones.

Here the sequenced sample was PBMCs, taken from a glioma patient treated with radiotherapy, temozolomide or both. The chain employs TRBV7-9 and TRBJ1-2; the D gene identity is not certain. This receptor was identified in a woman between 45 and 65 years old with glioma. CDR3 reads: CASSSEDYGYTF. In nucleotides, the sequence is TGTGCCAGCAGCTCGGAGGACTATGGCTACACCTTC.